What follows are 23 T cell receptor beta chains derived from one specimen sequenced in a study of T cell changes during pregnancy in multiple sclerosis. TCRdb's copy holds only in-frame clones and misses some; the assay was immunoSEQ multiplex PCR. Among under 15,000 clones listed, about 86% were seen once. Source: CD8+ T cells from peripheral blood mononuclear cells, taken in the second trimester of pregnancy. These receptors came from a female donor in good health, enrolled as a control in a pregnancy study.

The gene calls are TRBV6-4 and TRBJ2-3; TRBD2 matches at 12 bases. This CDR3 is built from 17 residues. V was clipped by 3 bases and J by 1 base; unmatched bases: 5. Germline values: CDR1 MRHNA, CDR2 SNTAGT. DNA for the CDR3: TGTGCCAGCAGTGATGCTAGCGGGGGGGCCGGCACAGATACGCAGTATTTT. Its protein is CASSDASGGAGTDTQYF.

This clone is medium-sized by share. The CDR3 reads CASSPRGQGDDYGYTF. The CDR3 nucleotides are TGTGCCAGCAGCCCGCGGGGACAGGGAGACGACTATGGCTACACCTTC. This sequence joins TRBV13 and TRBJ1-2; 9 positions agree with TRBD1. V gave up 5 bases and J gave up 3 bases; unmatched junction bases: 10. There are 16 residues in the CDR3. Germline V CDR1 and CDR2: PRHDT, FYEKMQ (reference sequence).

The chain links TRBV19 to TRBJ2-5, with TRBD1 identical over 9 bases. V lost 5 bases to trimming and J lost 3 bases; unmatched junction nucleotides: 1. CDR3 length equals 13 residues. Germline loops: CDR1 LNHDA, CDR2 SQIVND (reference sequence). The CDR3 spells CASSWDREETQYF. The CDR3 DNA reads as TGTGCCAGTAGTTGGGACAGGGAAGAGACCCAGTACTTC.

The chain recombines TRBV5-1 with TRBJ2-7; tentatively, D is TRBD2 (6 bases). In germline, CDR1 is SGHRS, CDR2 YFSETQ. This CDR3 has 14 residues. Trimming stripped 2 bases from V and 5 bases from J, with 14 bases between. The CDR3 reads CASSFGTPLHEQYF. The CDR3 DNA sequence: TGCGCCAGCAGCTTCGGGACTCCGCTCCACGAGCAGTACTTC.

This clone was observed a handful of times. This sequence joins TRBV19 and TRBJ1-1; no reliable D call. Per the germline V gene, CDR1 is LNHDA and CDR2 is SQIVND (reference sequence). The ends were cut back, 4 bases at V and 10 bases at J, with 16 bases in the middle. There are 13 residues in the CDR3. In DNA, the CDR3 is TGTGCCAGTAGTACAAATGCGGGAACGGCAGCTTTCTTT. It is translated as CASSTNAGTAAFF.

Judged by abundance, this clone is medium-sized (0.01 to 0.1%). This CDR3 reads CASSPRDRGLSPLHF. In DNA form, the CDR3 reads TGTGCCAGCAGCCCCAGGGACAGGGGGCTGTCACCCCTCCACTTT. This chain links TRBV7-6 with TRBJ1-6, with 12 bases that match TRBD1. Germline-derived CDR1 and CDR2 are SGHVS and FNYEAQ. The length of the CDR3 is 15 residues. J lost 10 bases, V lost 5 bases, and 6 bases had no gene match.

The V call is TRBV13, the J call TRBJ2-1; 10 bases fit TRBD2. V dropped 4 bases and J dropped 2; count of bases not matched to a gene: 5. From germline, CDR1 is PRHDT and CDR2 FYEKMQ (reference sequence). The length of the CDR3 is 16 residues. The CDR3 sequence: CASSSLAGDAYNEQFF. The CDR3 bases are TGTGCCAGCAGCTCTCTAGCGGGAGACGCCTACAATGAGCAGTTCTTC.

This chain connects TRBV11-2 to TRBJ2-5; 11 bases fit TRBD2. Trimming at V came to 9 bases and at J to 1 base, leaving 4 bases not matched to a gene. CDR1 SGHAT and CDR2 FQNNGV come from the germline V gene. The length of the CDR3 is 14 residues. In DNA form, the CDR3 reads TGTGCCAGTGGACTAGCGGGCCTCCAAGAGACCCAGTACTTC. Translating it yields CASGLAGLQETQYF.

In DNA, the CDR3 is TGCGCCAGCAGTGAGTCGATCGGGACAGGGGGCAGGAACGAGCAGTACTTC. This sequence encodes CASSESIGTGGRNEQYF. This rearrangement joins TRBV10-1 to TRBJ2-7; TRBD1 matches at 12 bases. The CDR3 sequence is 17 residues long. The ends lost 0 bases at V and 5 bases at J; junction bases unmatched: 8. Germline V gene data show CDR1 as WNHNN and CDR2 as SYGVQD (reference sequence).

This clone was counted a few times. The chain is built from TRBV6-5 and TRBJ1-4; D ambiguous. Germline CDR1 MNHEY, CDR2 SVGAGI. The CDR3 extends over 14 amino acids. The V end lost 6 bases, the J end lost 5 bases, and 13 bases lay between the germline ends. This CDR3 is CASSPWTLNEKLFF. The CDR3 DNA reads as TGTGCCAGCAGCCCCTGGACTCTGAATGAAAAACTGTTTTTT.

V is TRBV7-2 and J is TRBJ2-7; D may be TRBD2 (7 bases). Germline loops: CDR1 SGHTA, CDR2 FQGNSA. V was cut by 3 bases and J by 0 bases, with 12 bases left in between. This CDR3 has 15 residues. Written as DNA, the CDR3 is TGTGCCAGCAGCTTGGGAGGGGGGGCCTCCTACGAGCAGTACTTC. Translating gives CASSLGGGASYEQYF. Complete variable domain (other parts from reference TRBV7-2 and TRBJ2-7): GAGVSQSPSNKVTEKGKDVELRCDPISGHTALYWYRQSLGQGLEFLIYFQGNSAPDKSGLPSDRFSAERTGGSVSTLTIQRTQQEDSAVYLCASSLGGGASYEQYFGPGTRLTVT.

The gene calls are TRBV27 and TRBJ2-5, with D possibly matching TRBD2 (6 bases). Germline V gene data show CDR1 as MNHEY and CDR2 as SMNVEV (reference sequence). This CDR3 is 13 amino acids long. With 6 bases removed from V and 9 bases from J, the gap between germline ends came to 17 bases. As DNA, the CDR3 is TGTGCCAGCAGCTCTGGGGGTGGCGGGGCCCAGTACTTC. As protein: CASSSGGGGAQYF.

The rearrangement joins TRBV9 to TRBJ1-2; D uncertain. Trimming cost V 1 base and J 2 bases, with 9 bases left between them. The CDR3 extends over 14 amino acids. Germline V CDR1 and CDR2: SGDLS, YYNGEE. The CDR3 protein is CASSVNTVNYGYTF. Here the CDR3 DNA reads TGTGCCAGCAGCGTAAATACGGTAAACTATGGCTACACCTTC. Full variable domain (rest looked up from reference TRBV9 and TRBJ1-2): DSGVTQTPKHLITATGQRVTLRCSPRSGDLSVYWYQQSLDQGLQFLIQYYNGEERAKGNILERFSAQQFPDLHSELNLSSLELGDSALYFCASSVNTVNYGYTFGSGTRLTVV.

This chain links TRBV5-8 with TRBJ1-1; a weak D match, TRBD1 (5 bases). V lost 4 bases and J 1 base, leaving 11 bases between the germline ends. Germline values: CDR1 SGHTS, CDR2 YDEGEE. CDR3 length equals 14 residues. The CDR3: CASSPWGGNTEAFF. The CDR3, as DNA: TGTGCCAGCAGCCCATGGGGGGGGAACACTGAAGCTTTCTTT.

As DNA, the CDR3 is TGTGCCAGCAGTTACCTCAGGGGCGATGAAAAACTGTTTTTT. Its translation is CASSYLRGDEKLFF. The chain is built from TRBV6-6 and TRBJ1-4, with a possible D match to TRBD1 (6 bases). Germline values: CDR1 MNHNY, CDR2 SVGAGI (reference sequence). V lost 2 bases and J 6 bases, leaving 10 bases between the germline ends. The CDR3 sequence is 14 residues long.

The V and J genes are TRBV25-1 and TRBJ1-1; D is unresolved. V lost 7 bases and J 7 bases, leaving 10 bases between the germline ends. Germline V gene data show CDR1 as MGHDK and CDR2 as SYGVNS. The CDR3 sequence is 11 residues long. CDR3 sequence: CASTESFEAFF. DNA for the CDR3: TGTGCCAGCACCGAGAGCTTTGAAGCTTTCTTT. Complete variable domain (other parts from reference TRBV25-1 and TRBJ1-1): EADIYQTPRYLVIGTGKKITLECSQTMGHDKMYWYQQDPGMELHLIHYSYGVNSTEKGDLSSESTVSRIRTEHFPLTLESARPSHTSQYLCASTESFEAFFGQGTRLTVV.

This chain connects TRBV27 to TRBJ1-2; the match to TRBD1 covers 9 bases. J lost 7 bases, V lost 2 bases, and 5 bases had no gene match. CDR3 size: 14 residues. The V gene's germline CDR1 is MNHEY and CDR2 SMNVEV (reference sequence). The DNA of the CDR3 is TGTGCCAGCAGTTTACTGGGACAGGGCTCTGGCTACACCTTC. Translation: CASSLLGQGSGYTF.

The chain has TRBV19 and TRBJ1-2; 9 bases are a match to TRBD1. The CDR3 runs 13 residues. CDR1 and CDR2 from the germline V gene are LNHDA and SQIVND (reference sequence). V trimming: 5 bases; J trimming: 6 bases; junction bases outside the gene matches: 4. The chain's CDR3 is CASSEQGADGYTF. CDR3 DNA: TGTGCCAGTAGTGAACAGGGGGCCGATGGCTACACCTTC.

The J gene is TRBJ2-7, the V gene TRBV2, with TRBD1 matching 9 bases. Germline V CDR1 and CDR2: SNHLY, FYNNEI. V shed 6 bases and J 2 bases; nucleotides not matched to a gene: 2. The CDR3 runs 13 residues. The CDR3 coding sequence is TGTGCCAGCAGCTGGGACAGGGCCTACGAGCAGTACTTC. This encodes CASSWDRAYEQYF.

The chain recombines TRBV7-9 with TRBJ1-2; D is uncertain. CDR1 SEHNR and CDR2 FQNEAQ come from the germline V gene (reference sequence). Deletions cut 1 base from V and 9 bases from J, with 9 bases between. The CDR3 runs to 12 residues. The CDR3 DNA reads TGTGCCAGCAGCTTAGGGCATTTAAGCTACACCTTC. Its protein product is CASSLGHLSYTF.

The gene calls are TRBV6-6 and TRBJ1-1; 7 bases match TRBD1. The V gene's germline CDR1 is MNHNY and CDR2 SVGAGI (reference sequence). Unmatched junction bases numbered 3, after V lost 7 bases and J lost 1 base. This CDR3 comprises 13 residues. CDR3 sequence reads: CASTNRGNTEAFF. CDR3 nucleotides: TGTGCCAGCACTAACAGGGGGAACACTGAAGCTTTCTTT.

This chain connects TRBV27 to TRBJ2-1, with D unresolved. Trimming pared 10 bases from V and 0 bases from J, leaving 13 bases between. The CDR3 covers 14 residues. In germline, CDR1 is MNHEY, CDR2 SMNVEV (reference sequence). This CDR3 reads CATRTVSSYNEQFF. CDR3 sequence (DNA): TGTGCCACCCGTACGGTAAGCTCCTACAATGAGCAGTTCTTC.

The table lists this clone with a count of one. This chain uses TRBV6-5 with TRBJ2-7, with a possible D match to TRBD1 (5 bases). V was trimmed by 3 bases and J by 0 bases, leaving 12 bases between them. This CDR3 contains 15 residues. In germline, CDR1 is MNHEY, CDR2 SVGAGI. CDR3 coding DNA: TGTGCCAGCAGTTATGCTCAGGGTGTCTCCTACGAGCAGTACTTC. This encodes CASSYAQGVSYEQYF.